This T cell receptor (beta chain) was recorded in a study of T cell responses to AZD1222 COVID-19 vaccine. Germline lookup yields CDR1 SNHLY and CDR2 FYNNEI. V lost 4 bases and J 0 bases, leaving 8 bases between the germline ends. The CDR3 has 14 residues. Findings and limits, study-wide: Spike-wide coverage was observed for vaccine-associated CD4 TCRs, with dominant responses at 160-218 and 743-854. Compared with day 0, the breadth and depth of the Spike-specific TCR repertoire rose significantly after two doses of AZD1222. The peak T cell response came first, and repertoires were sampled only after it.

For this clone: Its target is unknown.

TCRdb's table, derived via immunoSEQ multiplex PCR, lists solely in-frame clones and lacks some. The sample gives about 150,000 clones, about 85% of which show up once; more than 6.5% is in the top ten. The chain is built from TRBV2 and TRBJ2-3; D not resolved. This sample comprised peripheral blood, obtained after recovery from COVID-19. This receptor was identified in an adult who had recovered from COVID-19. DNA for the CDR3: TGTGCCAGCAGTGGGACCCTAAGCACAGATACGCAGTATTTT. Translation gives CASSGTLSTDTQYF.